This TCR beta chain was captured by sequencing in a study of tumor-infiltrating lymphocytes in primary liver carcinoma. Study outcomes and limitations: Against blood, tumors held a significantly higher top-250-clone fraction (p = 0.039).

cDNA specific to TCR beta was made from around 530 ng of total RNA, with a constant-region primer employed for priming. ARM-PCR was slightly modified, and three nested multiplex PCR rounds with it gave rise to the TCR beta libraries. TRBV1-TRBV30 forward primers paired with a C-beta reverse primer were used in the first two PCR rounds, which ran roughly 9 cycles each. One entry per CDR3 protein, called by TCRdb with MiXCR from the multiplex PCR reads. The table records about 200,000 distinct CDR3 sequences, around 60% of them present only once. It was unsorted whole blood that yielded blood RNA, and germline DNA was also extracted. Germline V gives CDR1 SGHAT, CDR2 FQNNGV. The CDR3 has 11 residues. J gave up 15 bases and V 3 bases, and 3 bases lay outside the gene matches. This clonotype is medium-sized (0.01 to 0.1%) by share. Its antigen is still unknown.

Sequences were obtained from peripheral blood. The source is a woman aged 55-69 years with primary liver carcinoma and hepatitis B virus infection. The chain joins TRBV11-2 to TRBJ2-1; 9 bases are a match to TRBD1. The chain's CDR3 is CASSLGGQGFF. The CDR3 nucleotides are TGTGCCAGCAGCTTGGGGGGACAGGGGTTCTTC.